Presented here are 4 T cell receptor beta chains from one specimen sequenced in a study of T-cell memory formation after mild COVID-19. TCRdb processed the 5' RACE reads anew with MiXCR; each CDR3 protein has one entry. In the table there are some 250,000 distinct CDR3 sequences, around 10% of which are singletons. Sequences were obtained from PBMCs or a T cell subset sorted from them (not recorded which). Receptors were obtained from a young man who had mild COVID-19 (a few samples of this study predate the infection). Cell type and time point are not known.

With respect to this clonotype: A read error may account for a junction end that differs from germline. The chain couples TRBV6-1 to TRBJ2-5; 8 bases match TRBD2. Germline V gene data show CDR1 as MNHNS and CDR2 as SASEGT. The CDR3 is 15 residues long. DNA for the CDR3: TGTGCCAGCAGTAGACCGGGACTAGGAATAGAGACCAAGTACTTC. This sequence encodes CASSRPGLGIETKYF.

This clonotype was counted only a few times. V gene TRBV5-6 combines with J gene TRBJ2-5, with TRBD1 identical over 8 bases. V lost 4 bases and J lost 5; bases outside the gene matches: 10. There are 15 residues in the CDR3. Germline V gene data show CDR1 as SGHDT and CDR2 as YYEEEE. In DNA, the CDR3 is TGTGCCAGCAGCATAATCCCTACAGGGGGGGAGACCCAGTACTTC. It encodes CASSIIPTGGETQYF.

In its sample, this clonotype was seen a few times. Here the CDR3 DNA reads TGTGCCAGCAGCTTGGAGGGGGCGTGGGAAAAACTGTTTTTT. Residues: CASSLEGAWEKLFF. This chain links TRBV5-6 with TRBJ1-4; TRBD1 matches 7 bases. CDR1 SGHDT and CDR2 YYEEEE come from the germline V gene. This CDR3 has 14 residues. The V and J ends lost 0 bases and 8 bases, in that order; junction bases with no gene match: 4.

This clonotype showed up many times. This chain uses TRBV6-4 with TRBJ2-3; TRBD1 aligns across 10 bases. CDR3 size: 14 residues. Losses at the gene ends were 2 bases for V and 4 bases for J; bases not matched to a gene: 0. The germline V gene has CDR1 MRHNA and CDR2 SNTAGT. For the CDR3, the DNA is TGTGCCAGCAGTGACGGACAGGGGGCAGATACGCAGTATTTT. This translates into CASSDGQGADTQYF.